This TCR beta chain derives from a study of shared T cell receptors in the human thymus. Germline V gives CDR1 SGHTS, CDR2 YDEGEE. V gave up 0 bases and J gave up 2 bases, with 14 bases separating them. CDR3 length: 16 amino acids. This table comes from immunoSEQ multiplex PCR, and its TCRdb copy is limited to in-frame clones, with some not included. The repertoire holds hundreds of thousands of clones, more than 75% seen once, with roughly 0.0097% in the top ten. The data were also submitted as part of a second study, on human thymus T cells. As reported in that work: Finnish infants who were healthy and having corrective surgery for congenital heart defects made up the donors. Resections were taken during corrective heart surgery, and the thymus tissue came from these.

What was sequenced was thymocytes. This chain links TRBV5-8 with TRBJ2-5; a possible D gene is TRBD2 (6 bases). The receptor was derived from a boy under two years old with a congenital heart defect. CDR3 in DNA: TGTGCCAGCAGCTTGGTCTCCCGTAGCGGACAAGAGACCCAGTACTTC. Protein: CASSLVSRSGQETQYF.